This T cell receptor (beta chain) originates from a study of T cells in localized non-small cell lung cancer. Findings and caveats of the study: For the top 100 tumor clones, a median roughly 56 also appeared in adjacent lung. Investigators sequenced only a single tumor region, leaving heterogeneity possible.

Sequencing used immunoSEQ multiplex PCR; TCRdb keeps in-frame clones, though not all of them. The sample shows some 1,800 clones, over 30% of them seen only once. The uninvolved lung lay at least 2 cm from the tumor margin and lacked atypia. About this clone: No antigen is known for it.

This CDR3 comprises 14 residues. The germline V gene encodes CDR1 LNHDA and CDR2 SQIVND (reference sequence). J gave up 2 bases and V 5 bases, and 2 bases lay outside the gene matches. Material: normal lung tissue next to the tumor, obtained before any cancer treatment. This clonotype originated in a male donor aged 60 or older with stage III squamous cell lung carcinoma. The gene calls are TRBV19 and TRBJ2-5; TRBD1 agrees at 10 bases. The CDR3, as DNA: TGTGCCAGTAGTCGGACAGGGGGGCAAGAGACCCAGTACTTC. Translation: CASSRTGGQETQYF.